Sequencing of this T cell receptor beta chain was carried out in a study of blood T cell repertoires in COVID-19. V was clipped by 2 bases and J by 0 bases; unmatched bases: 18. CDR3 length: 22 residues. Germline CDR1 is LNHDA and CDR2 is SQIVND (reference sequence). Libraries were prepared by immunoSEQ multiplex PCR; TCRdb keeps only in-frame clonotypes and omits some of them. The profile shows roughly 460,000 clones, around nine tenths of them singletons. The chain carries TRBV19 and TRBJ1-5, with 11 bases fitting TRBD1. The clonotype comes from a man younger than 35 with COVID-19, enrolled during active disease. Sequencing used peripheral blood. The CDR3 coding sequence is TGTGCCAGTAGTATAAGAGGCTTAGGACAGGGGGCGTACACATATAGCAATCAGCCCCAGCATTTT. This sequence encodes CASSIRGLGQGAYTYSNQPQHF.